The text below deals with one TCR beta chain. This sample was taken from a study of OX40 agonist ivuxolimab in advanced cancers. Clones were read by immunoSEQ multiplex PCR, and TCRdb kept only the in-frame ones, dropping some. Among tens of thousands of clones listed, 70% to 90% were seen once. The TCR originated in an adult with an advanced solid tumor such as melanoma, head and neck, liver or kidney cancer. This material consisted of CD4+ or CD8+ T cells sorted from blood, taken in a trial of the OX40 agonist ivuxolimab.

In nucleotides, the CDR3 is TGTGCCAGCAGCTTAGCAGTGCGGGGCCAAGAGACCCAGTACTTC. Protein sequence: CASSLAVRGQETQYF. The chain recombines TRBV13 with TRBJ2-5; D may be TRBD2 (6 bases). CDR1 and CDR2 from the germline V gene are PRHDT and FYEKMQ (reference sequence). Trimming stripped 1 base from V and 1 base from J, with 10 bases between. The CDR3 runs to 15 residues.